This is a list of T cell receptor beta chains from one sample in a study of OX40 agonist ivuxolimab in advanced cancers. Assay used: immunoSEQ multiplex PCR; TCRdb lists only in-frame clones, some missing. The sample carries tens of thousands of clones, around 84% recorded once. The sample was CD4+ or CD8+ T cells sorted from blood, taken in a trial of the OX40 agonist ivuxolimab. These receptors were taken from an adult with an advanced solid tumor such as melanoma, head and neck, liver or kidney cancer. CDR3s include the opening cysteine and the closing phenylalanine or tryptophan. D genes are given only for firm matches. Rows may omit the clone size; those that give it use once, few, many or a size class.

.	.	TRBV2	TRBJ2-1	CAARPQANYNEQFF	TGTGCCGCCCGACCCCAGGCAAACTACAATGAGCAGTTCTTC
.	.	TRBV7-2	TRBJ2-3	CASSFLESTDTQYF	TGTGCCAGCAGCTTTTTAGAGAGCACAGATACGCAGTATTTT
.	TRBD1	TRBV18	TRBJ2-7	CASSTRDREYKQYF	TGTGCCAGCTCAACCCGGGACAGGGAGTACAAGCAGTACTTC
.	TRBD1	TRBV5-8	TRBJ2-5	CASSSYRGLTQYF	TGTGCCAGCAGCTCCTACAGGGGGCTCACCCAGTACTTC
.	.	TRBV5-5	TRBJ2-7	CASSLVLSGEQYF	TGTGCCAGCAGCTTGGTATTGTCGGGGGAGCAGTACTTC
.	.	TRBV29-1	TRBJ1-2	CSVERGYGYTF	TGCAGCGTTGAACGAGGGTATGGCTACACCTTC
once	.	TRBV7-8	TRBJ2-5	CASSFGGGQETQYF	TGTGCCAGCAGCTTCGGCGGCGGACAAGAGACCCAGTACTTC
.	.	TRBV4-3	TRBJ2-3	CASSQAETTTDTQYF	TGCGCCAGCAGCCAAGCGGAGACAACCACAGATACGCAGTATTTT
.	.	TRBV7-3	TRBJ1-4	CATRRVANEKLFF	TGTGCCACTCGCCGGGTGGCTAATGAAAAACTGTTTTTT
.	.	TRBV19	TRBJ1-2	CASSPSGEDYGYTF	TGTGCCAGTAGCCCCTCAGGGGAGGACTATGGCTACACCTTC
.	.	TRBV4-1	TRBJ2-1	CASSQGLGVAGINEQFF	TGCGCCAGCAGCCAAGGGCTCGGGGTGGCGGGGATAAATGAGCAGTTCTTC
.	.	TRBV7-9	TRBJ2-7	CASSLNGDNEQYF	TGTGCCAGCAGCTTAAATGGGGACAACGAGCAGTACTTC
.	TRBD1	TRBV7-2	TRBJ2-5	CASSLYRGRGETQYF	TGTGCCAGCAGCTTATACAGGGGGCGCGGGGAGACCCAGTACTTC
.	.	TRBV4-3	TRBJ1-2	CASSQTYLTNYGYTF	TGCGCCAGCAGCCAGACCTACCTCACTAACTATGGCTACACCTTC
.	TRBD2	TRBV19	TRBJ2-3	CASERTSGRLGTDTQYF	TGTGCCAGTGAGAGGACTAGCGGGAGATTGGGCACAGATACGCAGTATTTT
.	.	TRBV20-1	TRBJ2-5	CSASIKETQYF	TGCAGTGCCAGTATAAAAGAGACCCAGTACTTC
.	.	TRBV7-8	TRBJ2-5	CASSLEPAQETQYF	TGTGCCAGCAGCTTAGAGCCTGCCCAAGAGACCCAGTACTTC
once	TRBD1	TRBV28	TRBJ1-5	CASSPPTGEGQPQHF	TGTGCCAGCAGTCCCCCGACAGGGGAAGGTCAGCCCCAGCATTTT
few	TRBD1	TRBV30	TRBJ1-5	CAWSGQGQPNQPQHF	TGTGCCTGGAGTGGACAGGGACAGCCAAATCAGCCCCAGCATTTT
.	.	TRBV30	TRBJ1-5	CAWSGTGNQPQHF	TGTGCCTGGAGTGGAACAGGTAATCAGCCCCAGCATTTT
.	.	TRBV7-2	TRBJ2-7	CASSYTGTTYEQYF	TGTGCCAGCAGCTACACAGGGACGACTTACGAGCAGTACTTC
.	.	TRBV27	TRBJ1-1	CASSYRQNTEAFF	TGTGCCAGCAGTTACCGCCAGAACACTGAAGCTTTCTTT
.	TRBD2	TRBV5-6	TRBJ2-7	CASNLAGSKREQYF	TGTGCCAGCAACCTAGCGGGGTCAAAGCGCGAGCAGTACTTC
.	TRBD2	TRBV28	TRBJ2-1	CASSFVSGGLAGGGEFF	TGTGCCAGCAGTTTTGTGTCTGGGGGACTAGCGGGAGGTGGGGAGTTCTTC
.	.	TRBV28	TRBJ2-3	CASSGLDSGQYF	TGTGCCAGCAGTGGACTGGACTCCGGGCAGTATTTT
.	.	TRBV19	TRBJ1-5	CASSIPGGRGNQPQHF	TGTGCCAGTAGTATACCGGGGGGTAGGGGCAATCAGCCCCAGCATTTT
.	.	TRBV5-1	TRBJ2-3	CASRWASSEDTQYF	TGCGCCAGCAGGTGGGCTAGCTCCGAAGATACGCAGTATTTT
.	.	TRBV4-2	TRBJ2-2	CASRPEDTGELFF	TGTGCCAGCAGACCCGAGGACACCGGGGAGCTGTTTTTT
.	.	TRBV4-1	TRBJ2-1	CASSQEGRAREQFF	TGCGCCAGCAGCCAAGAAGGCCGGGCACGGGAGCAGTTCTTC
few	.	TRBV5-1	TRBJ2-3	CASRPTSTGTDTQYF	TGCGCCAGCAGACCAACTAGCACAGGAACAGATACGCAGTATTTT
once	.	TRBV5-1	TRBJ1-6	CASHPDQTGSPLHF	TGCGCCAGCCACCCGGACCAAACGGGTTCACCCCTCCACTTT